The source of this T cell receptor beta chain is a study of PD-1 blockade in classical Hodgkin lymphoma. Study-wide context: Intravenous nivolumab at 3 mg/kg was given to patients every 2 weeks.

A note on this clone: Its antigen is currently unknown.

Notes on the study in general: The study found that TCR diversity rose significantly by C4D1 in CD4+ but not CD8+ cells. Whatever underlies the repertoire differences (possibly disease activity or prior therapy) remains undefined.

The germline CDR1 and CDR2 sequences are SGHVS and FNYEAQ. Trimming took off 2 bases at V and 1 base at J, with 14 bases between the two ends. This CDR3 comprises 16 residues. Relapse after autologous stem cell transplantation occurred in every patient, and brentuximab vedotin exposure varied. Magnetic depletion of unwanted cells isolated CD4+ T cells from thawed PBMCs. Best outcomes ranged across complete response, partial response and progressive disease. Generated by immunoSEQ multiplex PCR, the TCRdb table keeps only in-frame clones and is missing some. This table holds around 36,000 clones, approximately 92% found once.

The specimen was CD4+ T cells from blood, collected at baseline. The receptor was isolated from a human donor with classical Hodgkin lymphoma. The gene calls are TRBV7-6 and TRBJ2-5, with D possibly matching TRBD1 (5 bases). The CDR3 DNA reads TGTGCCAGCAGCTTAAGGGGCGTGGGTTTCCAAGAGACCCAGTACTTC. This encodes CASSLRGVGFQETQYF.